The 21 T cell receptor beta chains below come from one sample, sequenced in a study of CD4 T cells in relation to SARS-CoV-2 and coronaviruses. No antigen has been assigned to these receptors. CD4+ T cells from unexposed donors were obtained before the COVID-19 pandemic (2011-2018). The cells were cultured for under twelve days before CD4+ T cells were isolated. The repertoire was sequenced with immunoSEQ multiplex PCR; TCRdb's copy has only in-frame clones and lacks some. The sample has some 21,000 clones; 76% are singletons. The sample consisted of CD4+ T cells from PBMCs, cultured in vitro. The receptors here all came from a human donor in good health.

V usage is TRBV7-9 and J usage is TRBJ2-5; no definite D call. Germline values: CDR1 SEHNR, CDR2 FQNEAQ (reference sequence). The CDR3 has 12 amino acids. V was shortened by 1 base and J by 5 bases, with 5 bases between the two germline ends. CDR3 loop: CASSLVGETQYF. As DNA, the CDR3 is TGTGCCAGCAGCTTAGTTGGGGAGACCCAGTACTTC. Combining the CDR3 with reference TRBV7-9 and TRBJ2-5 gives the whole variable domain DTGVSQNPRHKITKRGQNVTFRCDPISEHNRLYWYRQTLGQGPEFLTYFQNEAQLEKSRLLSDRFSAERPKGSFSTLEIQRTEQGDSAMYLCASSLVGETQYFGPGTRLLVL.

CDR3 protein: CASSEASAPVHNEQFF. The DNA of the CDR3 is TGTGCCAGCAGTGAAGCTTCCGCCCCCGTCCACAATGAGCAGTTCTTC. This chain connects TRBV2 to TRBJ2-1; D ambiguous. This CDR3 spans 16 amino acids. Per germline, CDR1 SNHLY and CDR2 FYNNEI. V lost 0 bases to trimming and J lost 5 bases, with 14 bases between them.

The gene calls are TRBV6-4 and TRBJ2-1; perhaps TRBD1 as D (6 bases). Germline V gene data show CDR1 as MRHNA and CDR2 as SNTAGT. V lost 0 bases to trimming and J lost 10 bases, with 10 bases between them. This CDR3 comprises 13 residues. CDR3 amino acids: CASSDSIGTEQFF. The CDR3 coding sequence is TGTGCCAGCAGTGACTCAATAGGGACAGAGCAGTTCTTC.

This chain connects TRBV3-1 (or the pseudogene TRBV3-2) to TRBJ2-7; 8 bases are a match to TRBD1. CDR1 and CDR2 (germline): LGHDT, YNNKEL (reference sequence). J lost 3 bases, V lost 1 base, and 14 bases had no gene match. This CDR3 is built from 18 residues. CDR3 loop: CASSQGGRARQGFYEQYF. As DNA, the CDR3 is TGTGCCAGCAGCCAAGGGGGTAGGGCCAGACAGGGGTTCTACGAGCAGTACTTC.

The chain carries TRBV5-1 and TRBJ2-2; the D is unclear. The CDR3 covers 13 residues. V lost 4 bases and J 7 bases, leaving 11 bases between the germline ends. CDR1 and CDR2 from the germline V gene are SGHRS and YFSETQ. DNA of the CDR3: TGCGCCAGCAGCAACCCGCAGGACGGGGAGCTGTTTTTT. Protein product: CASSNPQDGELFF.

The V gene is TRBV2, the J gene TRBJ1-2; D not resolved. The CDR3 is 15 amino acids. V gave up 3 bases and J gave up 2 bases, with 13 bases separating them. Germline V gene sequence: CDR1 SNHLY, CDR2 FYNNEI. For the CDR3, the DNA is TGTGCCAGCAGTGAGGGCCGACCCCGCAACTATGGCTACACCTTC. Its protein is CASSEGRPRNYGYTF.

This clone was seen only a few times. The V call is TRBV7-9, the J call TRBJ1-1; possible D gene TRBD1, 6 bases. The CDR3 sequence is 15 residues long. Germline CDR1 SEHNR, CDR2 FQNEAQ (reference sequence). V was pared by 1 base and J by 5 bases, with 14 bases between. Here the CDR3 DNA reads TGTGCCAGCAGCTTAGTACAGGGACCCTGGACTGAAGCTTTCTTT. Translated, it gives CASSLVQGPWTEAFF.

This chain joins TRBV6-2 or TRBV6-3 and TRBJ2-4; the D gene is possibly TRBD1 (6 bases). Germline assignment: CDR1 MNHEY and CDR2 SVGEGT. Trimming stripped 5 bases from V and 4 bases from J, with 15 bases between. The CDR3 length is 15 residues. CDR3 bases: TGTGCCAGCAGTAACCAACAGGGATTGAAAAACATTCAGTACTTC. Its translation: CASSNQQGLKNIQYF.

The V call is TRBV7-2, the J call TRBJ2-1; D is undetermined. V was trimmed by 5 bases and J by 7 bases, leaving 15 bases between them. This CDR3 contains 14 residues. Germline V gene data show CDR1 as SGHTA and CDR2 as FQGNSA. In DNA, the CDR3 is TGTGCCAGCAGCCCTTCGGTATCTTTGAATGAGCAGTTCTTC. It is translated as CASSPSVSLNEQFF.

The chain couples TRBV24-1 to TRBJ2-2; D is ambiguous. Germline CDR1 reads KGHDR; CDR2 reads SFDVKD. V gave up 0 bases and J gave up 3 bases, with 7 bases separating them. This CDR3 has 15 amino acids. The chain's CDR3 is CATSDLRADTGELFF. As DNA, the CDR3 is TGTGCCACCAGTGATTTGAGGGCCGACACCGGGGAGCTGTTTTTT.

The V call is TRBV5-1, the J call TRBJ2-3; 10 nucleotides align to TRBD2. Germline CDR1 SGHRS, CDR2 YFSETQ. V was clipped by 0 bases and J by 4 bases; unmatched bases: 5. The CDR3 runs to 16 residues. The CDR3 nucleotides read TGCGCCAGCAGCTTGGCCTTAGCGGGAGGCCCAGATACGCAGTATTTT. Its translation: CASSLALAGGPDTQYF.

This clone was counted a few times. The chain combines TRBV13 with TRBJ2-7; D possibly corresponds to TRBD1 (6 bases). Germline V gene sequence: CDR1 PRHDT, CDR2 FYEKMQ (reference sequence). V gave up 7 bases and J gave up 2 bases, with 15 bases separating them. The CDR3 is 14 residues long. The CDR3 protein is CASKYRANPYEQYF. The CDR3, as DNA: TGTGCCAGCAAATACAGGGCCAATCCCTACGAGCAGTACTTC.

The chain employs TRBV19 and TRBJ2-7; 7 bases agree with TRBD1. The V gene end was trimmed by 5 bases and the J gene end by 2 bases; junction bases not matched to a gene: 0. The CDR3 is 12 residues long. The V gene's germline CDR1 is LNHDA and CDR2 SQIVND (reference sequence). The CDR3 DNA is TGTGCCAGTAGTGACAGGGCCTACGAGCAGTACTTC. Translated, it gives CASSDRAYEQYF. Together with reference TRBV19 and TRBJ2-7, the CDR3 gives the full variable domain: DGGITQSPKYLFRKEGQNVTLSCEQNLNHDAMYWYRQDPGQGLRLIYYSQIVNDFQKGDIAEGYSVSREKKESFPLTVTSAQKNPTAFYLCASSDRAYEQYFGPGTRLTVT.

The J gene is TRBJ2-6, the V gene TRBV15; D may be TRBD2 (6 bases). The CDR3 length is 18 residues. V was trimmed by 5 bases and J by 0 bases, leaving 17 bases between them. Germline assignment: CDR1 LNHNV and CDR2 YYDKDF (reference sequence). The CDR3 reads CATSGGSSTFSGANVLTF. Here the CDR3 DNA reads TGTGCCACCAGCGGGGGGTCTAGCACCTTCTCTGGGGCCAACGTCCTGACTTTC.

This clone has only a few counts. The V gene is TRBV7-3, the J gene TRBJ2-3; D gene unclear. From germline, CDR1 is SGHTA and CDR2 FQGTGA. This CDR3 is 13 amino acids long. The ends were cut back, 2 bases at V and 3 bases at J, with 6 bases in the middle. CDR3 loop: CASSLRLTDTQYF. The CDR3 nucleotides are TGTGCCAGCAGCTTACGACTGACAGATACGCAGTATTTT.

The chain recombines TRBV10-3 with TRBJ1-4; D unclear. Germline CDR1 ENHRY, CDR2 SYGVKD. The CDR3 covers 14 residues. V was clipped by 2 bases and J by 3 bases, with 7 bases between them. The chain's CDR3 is CAISEEGANEKLFF. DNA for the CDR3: TGTGCCATCAGTGAGGAAGGAGCTAATGAAAAACTGTTTTTT.

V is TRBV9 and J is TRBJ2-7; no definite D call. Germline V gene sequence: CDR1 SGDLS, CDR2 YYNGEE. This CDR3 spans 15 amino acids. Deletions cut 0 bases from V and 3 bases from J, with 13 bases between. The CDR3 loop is CASSVGVGVDYEQYF. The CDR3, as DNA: TGTGCCAGCAGCGTAGGGGTTGGTGTAGACTACGAGCAGTACTTC.

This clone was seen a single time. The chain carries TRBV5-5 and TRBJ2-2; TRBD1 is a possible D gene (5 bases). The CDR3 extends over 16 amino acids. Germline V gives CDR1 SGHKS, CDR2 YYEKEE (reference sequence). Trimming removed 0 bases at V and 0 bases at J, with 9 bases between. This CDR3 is CASSLDGAPNTGELFF. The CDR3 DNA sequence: TGTGCCAGCAGCTTGGATGGGGCCCCGAACACCGGGGAGCTGTTTTTT.

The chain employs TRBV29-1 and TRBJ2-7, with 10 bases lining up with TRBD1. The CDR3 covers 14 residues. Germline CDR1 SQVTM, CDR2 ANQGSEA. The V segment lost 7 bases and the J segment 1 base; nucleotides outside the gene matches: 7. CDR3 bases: TGCAGCGGACGGACAGGGGGTCTTTCCTACGAGCAGTACTTC. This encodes CSGRTGGLSYEQYF.

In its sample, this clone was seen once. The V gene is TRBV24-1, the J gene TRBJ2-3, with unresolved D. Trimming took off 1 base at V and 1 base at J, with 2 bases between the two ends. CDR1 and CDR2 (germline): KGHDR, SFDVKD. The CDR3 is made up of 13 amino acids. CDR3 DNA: TGTGCCACCAGTGATTTCGGCACAGATACGCAGTATTTT. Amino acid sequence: CATSDFGTDTQYF.

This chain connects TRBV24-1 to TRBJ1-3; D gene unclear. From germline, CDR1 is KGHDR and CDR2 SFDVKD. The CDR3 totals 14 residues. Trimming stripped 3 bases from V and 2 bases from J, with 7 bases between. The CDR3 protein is CATSDSLAGNTIYF. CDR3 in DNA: TGTGCCACCAGTGATAGTCTGGCTGGAAACACCATATATTTT.